This T cell receptor beta chain was captured by sequencing in a study of early T cells in non-severe SARS-CoV-2 infection. Study context: Unsorted whole-blood RNA was sequenced in bulk, leaving chains unpaired. Study results and caveats: Lookups in VDJdb leaned toward anti-spike CD8 responses and missed private and CD4 specificities.

Individual cDNA molecules were tagged with unique molecular identifiers. TCRdb used MiXCR to reprocess the 5' RACE reads, holding one entry per CDR3 protein. The table shows fewer than 30,000 distinct CDR3 sequences, with 3.5% to 4.5% occurring only once. This clonotype was found many times. The target antigen is unknown. The sequence derives from an adult who was a healthcare worker with PCR-confirmed SARS-CoV-2 infection or an uninfected control (not recorded which). Sequencing used whole blood.

CDR3 in DNA: TGTGCCAGCAGTGACAGACTCGTGAACACTGAAGCTTTCTTT. It is translated as CASSDRLVNTEAFF. This sequence joins TRBV2 and TRBJ1-1, with D unresolved. Germline V gives CDR1 SNHLY, CDR2 FYNNEI. The germline V and J ends were trimmed by 3 bases and 0 bases, with 8 bases remaining between them. This CDR3 contains 14 residues.